What follows are 27 T cell receptor beta chains derived from one specimen sequenced in a study of cytomegalovirus exposure and HLA in healthy donors (dated by TCRdb to the late 2010s). The library was produced with the immunoSEQ multiplex PCR assay. For the multiplex PCR, a mixture combining 60 forward primers for TCR Vbeta segments and 13 reverse primers for TCR Jbeta segments was used. Drawn from immuneACCESS, this table holds only the in-frame rearrangements with V and J called that TCRdb kept. Clones are partly lost; checked studies trace under half to an unresolved V gene and leave the rest unexplained. Within this sample are 95,000 or so clones, with around 79% of them counted one time only. 4.5% to 6% of the sample comes from the top ten. Specimen: PBMCs. These receptors came from a woman in her thirties or forties in good health and CMV-seronegative.

The table lists this clone with a few counts. The chain employs TRBV2 and TRBJ2-3; possibly TRBD1 for D (6 bases). CDR3 length equals 14 residues. Germline V gene data show CDR1 as SNHLY and CDR2 as FYNNEI. V dropped 9 bases and J dropped 1 base, with 14 bases sitting between them. The CDR3 region is CARNYREGTDTQYF. DNA of the CDR3: TGTGCCAGAAACTACAGGGAAGGCACAGATACGCAGTATTTT.

The J gene is TRBJ1-2, the V gene TRBV6-1; D is uncertain. V dropped 5 bases and J dropped 0 bases, with 7 bases sitting between them. The germline V gene encodes CDR1 MNHNS and CDR2 SASEGT. This CDR3 region has 13 residues. CDR3 coding DNA: TGTGCCAGCAGTCTGGGCCCTAACTATGGCTACACCTTC. Translation gives CASSLGPNYGYTF.

The gene calls are TRBV5-1 and TRBJ1-6; 12 nucleotides match TRBD1. J lost 9 bases, V lost 4 bases, and 8 bases had no gene match. The CDR3 has 16 amino acids. Per germline, CDR1 SGHRS and CDR2 YFSETQ. The DNA for the CDR3 is TGCGCCAGCAGCGCATCCGGGACAGGGGGCCTTTCACCCCTCCACTTT. Its protein product is CASSASGTGGLSPLHF. The whole variable domain, filled in from reference TRBV5-1 and TRBJ1-6, reads KAGVTQTPRYLIKTRGQQVTLSCSPISGHRSVSWYQQTPGQGLQFLFEYFSETQRNKGNFPGRFSGRQFSNSRSEMNVSTLELGDSALYLCASSASGTGGLSPLHFGNGTRLTVT.

The chain recombines TRBV4-1 with TRBJ2-7; 9 bases line up with TRBD2. V was clipped by 4 bases and J by 4 bases; unmatched bases: 8. The CDR3 is made up of 15 amino acids. CDR1 is MGHRA, CDR2 YSYEKL, per germline. The CDR3 bases are TGCGCCAGCAGCCCTCAAGCGGGGGGCACTTACGAGCAGTACTTC. It translates to CASSPQAGGTYEQYF.

This rearrangement joins TRBV13 to TRBJ1-1; D is unresolved. Trimming shortened V by 0 bases and J by 1 base, and 9 bases separated the two germline ends. Germline-derived CDR1 and CDR2 are PRHDT and FYEKMQ (reference sequence). The CDR3 sequence is 15 residues long. For the CDR3, the DNA is TGTGCCAGCAGCTTAGGGAGCAATCCGAACACTGAAGCTTTCTTT. It is translated as CASSLGSNPNTEAFF.

J is TRBJ1-5 and V is TRBV7-9; possibly TRBD1 for D (6 bases). Germline assignment: CDR1 SEHNR and CDR2 FQNEAQ (reference sequence). This CDR3 spans 18 amino acids. The germline V and J ends were trimmed by 0 bases and 5 bases, with 20 bases remaining between them. CDR3: CASSLAGGIQGTDQPQHF. In DNA, the CDR3 is TGTGCCAGCAGCTTAGCGGGAGGGATACAGGGAACCGATCAGCCCCAGCATTTT.

The V and J genes are TRBV7-9 and TRBJ1-2, with 9 bases that match TRBD1. Germline V CDR1 and CDR2: SEHNR, FQNEAQ (reference sequence). There are 14 residues in the CDR3. V was clipped by 2 bases and J by 6 bases; unmatched bases: 4. CDR3 coding DNA: TGTGCCAGCAGCTTAAGGGACAGGGAGGATGGCTACACCTTC. Residues: CASSLRDREDGYTF.

The chain joins TRBV4-3 to TRBJ1-3; D perhaps matches TRBD1 (6 bases). From germline, CDR1 is LGHNA and CDR2 YSLEER. The CDR3 has 16 amino acids. V dropped 0 bases and J dropped 4 bases, with 13 bases sitting between them. CDR3 nucleotides: TGCGCCAGCAGCCAAGATTATACAGGGAGAGGAAACACCATATATTTT. Encoded protein: CASSQDYTGRGNTIYF.

The rearrangement links TRBV5-1 to TRBJ1-1; 11 bases map to TRBD1. The germline CDR1 and CDR2 sequences are SGHRS and YFSETQ. With 1 base clipped from V and 4 bases from J, the junction kept 6 bases outside the gene matches. The CDR3 length is 16 residues. CDR3 nucleotide sequence: TGCGCCAGCAGCTTGATAGGGACAGGGGGAGGCACTGAAGCTTTCTTT. Translating gives CASSLIGTGGGTEAFF.

This clone appeared a single time. The chain is built from TRBV9 and TRBJ2-1; a weak D match, TRBD2 (7 bases). Deletions cut 3 bases from V and 8 bases from J, with 24 bases between. Germline CDR1 is SGDLS and CDR2 is YYNGEE. The CDR3 runs 17 residues. This CDR3 reads CASSAGEGRAELDEQFF. The CDR3 region has the DNA TGTGCCAGCAGCGCAGGGGAGGGACGAGCGGAATTGGATGAGCAGTTCTTC.

This rearrangement joins TRBV5-6 to TRBJ1-2; tentatively, D is TRBD1 (5 bases). V lost 4 bases to trimming and J lost 5 bases, with 18 bases between them. CDR3 length: 15 residues. From germline, CDR1 is SGHDT and CDR2 YYEEEE. The CDR3 region is CASSPTPARAYGYTF. The CDR3 DNA sequence: TGTGCCAGCAGCCCTACGCCGGCCAGGGCGTATGGCTACACCTTC. The variable domain in full, with the rest retrieved from reference TRBV5-6 and TRBJ1-2, is DAGVTQSPTHLIKTRGQQVTLRCSPKSGHDTVSWYQQALGQGPQFIFQYYEEEERQRGNFPDRFSGHQFPNYSSELNVNALLLGDSALYLCASSPTPARAYGYTFGSGTRLTVV.

This clone was seen more than once but under ten times. The chain joins TRBV5-1 to TRBJ2-3; 8 nucleotides line up with TRBD2. CDR3 length equals 15 residues. V shed 3 bases, J shed 2 bases, and the junction held 5 bases outside the gene matches. Germline CDR1 is SGHRS and CDR2 is YFSETQ. The CDR3 protein is CASSWAAGDTDTQYF. The CDR3 region has the DNA TGCGCCAGCAGCTGGGCAGCGGGGGACACAGATACGCAGTATTTT.

The chain combines TRBV13 with TRBJ2-7, with 8 bases identical to TRBD1. Germline trimming cut 1 base from V and 5 bases from J; bases unmatched to any gene: 1. CDR1 is PRHDT and CDR2 is FYEKMQ in the germline V gene (reference sequence). CDR3 length: 13 amino acids. The CDR3 coding sequence is TGTGCCAGCAGCTTAGACAGGGGGGACGAGCAGTACTTC. Translation gives CASSLDRGDEQYF.

This chain uses TRBV9 with TRBJ1-1, with D possibly matching TRBD1 (5 bases). V dropped 2 bases and J dropped 6 bases, with 11 bases sitting between them. Germline V CDR1 and CDR2: SGDLS, YYNGEE. CDR3 size: 13 residues. The CDR3 protein is CASSVPGRAEAFF. CDR3 nucleotide sequence: TGTGCCAGCAGCGTTCCAGGGAGGGCTGAAGCTTTCTTT.

This clone was seen only a few times. The chain has TRBV7-2 and TRBJ2-3; 7 bases are shared with TRBD2. The CDR3 loop spans 15 amino acids. V gave up 5 bases and J gave up 0 bases; unmatched junction bases: 5. Germline V gene data show CDR1 as SGHTA and CDR2 as FQGNSA. CDR3 protein: CASSPLGGSTDTQYF. In nucleotides, the CDR3 is TGTGCCAGCAGCCCCTTGGGGGGGAGCACAGATACGCAGTATTTT.

V is TRBV9 and J is TRBJ2-7, with TRBD1 matching over 9 bases. V lost 6 bases, J lost 4 bases, and 5 bases stayed unmatched. The CDR3 spans 13 residues. Germline V gives CDR1 SGDLS, CDR2 YYNGEE. The DNA for the CDR3 is TGTGCCAGCACCGGGACAGGGCCATACGAGCAGTACTTC. Amino acid sequence: CASTGTGPYEQYF. Supplemented by reference TRBV9 and TRBJ2-7, the full variable domain reads DSGVTQTPKHLITATGQRVTLRCSPRSGDLSVYWYQQSLDQGLQFLIQYYNGEERAKGNILERFSAQQFPDLHSELNLSSLELGDSALYFCASTGTGPYEQYFGPGTRLTVT.

The rearrangement uses TRBV6-1 and TRBJ1-4; D is uncertain. This CDR3 has 17 residues. Trimming pared 1 base from V and 0 bases from J, leaving 12 bases between. Germline CDR1 and CDR2: MNHNS and SASEGT. The CDR3 DNA follows: TGTGCCAGCAGTGAAGGGGCAGGTACTGCAACTAATGAAAAACTGTTTTTT. Encoded protein: CASSEGAGTATNEKLFF.

V is TRBV5-6 and J is TRBJ2-3; D might be TRBD1 (6 bases). Trimming left V 0 bases short and J 0 bases short, with 14 bases between. CDR3 size: 17 residues. The V gene's germline CDR1 is SGHDT and CDR2 YYEEEE. CDR3 sequence: CASSLVGAGYSTDTQYF. The DNA of the CDR3 is TGTGCCAGCAGCTTGGTGGGGGCTGGCTATAGCACAGATACGCAGTATTTT.

The J gene is TRBJ1-6, the V gene TRBV4-3; a possible D gene is TRBD1 (6 bases). Trimming took off 1 base at V and 5 bases at J, with 12 bases between the two ends. There are 16 residues in the CDR3. Per germline, CDR1 LGHNA and CDR2 YSLEER. The DNA for the CDR3 is TGCGCCAGCAGCCAAGCAACAGGGCTGAATAATTCACCCCTCCACTTT. Amino acid sequence: CASSQATGLNNSPLHF.

This rearrangement joins TRBV6-6 to TRBJ2-1, with a tentative D call TRBD2 (5 bases). The germline CDR1 and CDR2 sequences are MNHNY and SVGAGI (reference sequence). There are 12 residues in the CDR3. V was clipped by 5 bases and J by 8 bases, with 10 bases between them. CDR3: CASSPSGDEQFF. The CDR3 coding sequence is TGTGCCAGCAGTCCTTCCGGGGATGAGCAGTTCTTC.

This clone has just a few counts. A far larger clone differs by one base, so this is likely a read error. V gene TRBV7-2 combines with J gene TRBJ2-1; the D gene is possibly TRBD2 (5 bases). Germline V lookup: CDR1 SGHTA, CDR2 FQGNSA. The CDR3 has 17 amino acids. CDR3 amino acids: CAISLTGFLGEYNEQFF. CDR3 coding DNA: TGTGCCATCAGCTTAACCGGGTTCCTGGGAGAATACAATGAGCAGTTCTTC.

This rearrangement joins TRBV5-4 to TRBJ2-3; D is possibly TRBD1 (6 bases). CDR3 length: 16 amino acids. V dropped 2 bases and J dropped 4 bases, with 17 bases sitting between them. Per germline, CDR1 SGHNT and CDR2 YYREEE (reference sequence). The CDR3 sequence: CASSLMITGYSDTQYF. For the CDR3, the DNA is TGTGCCAGCAGCTTAATGATTACAGGGTATTCAGATACGCAGTATTTT.

The genes are TRBV11-1 and TRBJ1-3; D gene uncertain. Germline CDR1 reads SGHAT; CDR2 reads FQDESV (reference sequence). V lost 3 bases to trimming and J lost 2 bases, with 14 bases between them. The CDR3 runs to 16 residues. CDR3 loop: CASSLDYPGTGNTIYF. For the CDR3, the DNA is TGTGCCAGCAGCTTGGATTATCCGGGAACTGGAAACACCATATATTTT.

This clone occurred once. The chain employs TRBV9 and TRBJ2-5; 10 nucleotides line up with TRBD2. This CDR3 comprises 15 residues. The germline gives CDR1 SGDLS, CDR2 YYNGEE. V lost 2 bases, J lost 2 bases, and 3 bases stayed unmatched. CDR3 coding DNA: TGTGCCAGCAGCGTGATTAGCGGGGGGCAAGAGACCCAGTACTTC. Amino acid sequence: CASSVISGGQETQYF.

This chain links TRBV27 with TRBJ1-2, with D hard to call. Germline values: CDR1 MNHEY, CDR2 SMNVEV (reference sequence). This CDR3 has 12 residues. Trimming took 5 bases from V and 5 from J, leaving 9 bases between them. The CDR3 is CASSGTDYGYTF. CDR3 sequence (DNA): TGTGCCAGCAGTGGCACCGATTATGGCTACACCTTC.

The V and J genes are TRBV9 and TRBJ2-1; 12 bases map to TRBD2. Losses at the gene ends were 3 bases for V and 6 bases for J; bases not matched to a gene: 7. CDR3 length: 16 amino acids. The germline V gene has CDR1 SGDLS and CDR2 YYNGEE. The CDR3 loop reads CASSALTSGGRNEQFF. The CDR3 region has the DNA TGTGCCAGCAGCGCCCTGACTAGCGGGGGACGCAATGAGCAGTTCTTC.

The chain couples TRBV30 to TRBJ1-1; D gene ambiguous. Germline CDR1 is GTSNPN and CDR2 is SVGIG (reference sequence). This CDR3 has 13 amino acids. Between the trimmed V and J ends, which lost 5 bases and 10 bases, there was a span of 20 bases. CDR3 DNA: TGTGCCTGGGCCCCTCCCAGACTGCCGGGAGCTTTCTTT. As protein: CAWAPPRLPGAFF.